Presented here are 8 T cell receptor beta chains from one specimen sequenced in a study of blood T cell repertoires in COVID-19. Libraries were prepared by immunoSEQ multiplex PCR; TCRdb keeps only in-frame clonotypes and omits some of them. The table lists some 54,000 clones, about 91% of them singletons. Sequenced sample: peripheral blood. These receptors were taken from a man aged 60 to 75 with acute or convalescent COVID-19.

J is TRBJ1-2 and V is TRBV7-2; possible D gene TRBD1, 6 bases. Looked up from germline, CDR1 is SGHTA and CDR2 is FQGNSA. V dropped 5 bases and J dropped 8 bases, with 18 bases sitting between them. The CDR3 extends over 14 amino acids. The CDR3 loop reads CASSPYRDIKGYTF. DNA for the CDR3: TGTGCCAGCAGCCCATACCGGGACATTAAGGGCTACACCTTC.

V gene TRBV5-4 combines with J gene TRBJ1-4; a possible D gene is TRBD1 (5 bases). The CDR3 sequence is 15 residues long. Trimming shortened V by 7 bases and J by 0 bases, and 13 bases separated the two germline ends. Germline V gene data show CDR1 as SGHNT and CDR2 as YYREEE (reference sequence). CDR3 nucleotides: TGTGCCAGCGGCCGGGGGGGATCAACTAATGAAAAACTGTTTTTT. This translates into CASGRGGSTNEKLFF.

The chain is built from TRBV4-3 and TRBJ2-7; D is possibly TRBD2 (6 bases). The CDR3 is made up of 15 amino acids. Germline lookup yields CDR1 LGHNA and CDR2 YSLEER. V lost 6 bases and J 2 bases, leaving 17 bases between the germline ends. The CDR3 spells CASSPSGGNPYEQYF. CDR3 DNA: TGCGCCAGCAGTCCCTCGGGCGGGAACCCCTACGAGCAGTACTTC.

The rearrangement joins TRBV4-1 to TRBJ1-6; possibly TRBD1 for D (5 bases). CDR1 is MGHRA, CDR2 YSYEKL, per germline. V dropped 1 base and J dropped 0 bases, with 7 bases sitting between them. There are 16 residues in the CDR3. The CDR3 is CASSQGRDSYNSPLHF. CDR3 nucleotide sequence: TGCGCCAGCAGCCAAGGCAGGGACTCCTATAATTCACCCCTCCACTTT.

The V and J genes are TRBV4-3 and TRBJ1-4, with TRBD1 matching over 7 bases. This CDR3 region has 15 residues. Trimming removed 6 bases from V and 4 bases from J; junction bases left unmatched: 8. CDR1 is LGHNA, CDR2 YSLEER, per germline. CDR3 DNA sequence: TGCGCCAGCAGTCTGACAGGGAAGGATAATGAAAAACTGTTTTTT. Its translation: CASSLTGKDNEKLFF.

The CDR3 nucleotides read TGCAGCGTTGAAGATCGGCAGGGTACGGTCTCCTACAATGAGCAGTTCTTC. Its translation is CSVEDRQGTVSYNEQFF. The chain recombines TRBV29-1 with TRBJ2-1; TRBD1 might be the D (5 bases). V was cut by 0 bases and J by 0 bases, with 15 bases left in between. CDR3 length: 17 residues. Germline V gene sequence: CDR1 SQVTM, CDR2 ANQGSEA.

The CDR3 region is CASQGVISYNEQFF. The CDR3 nucleotides read TGTGCCAGCCAAGGGGTTATATCCTACAATGAGCAGTTCTTC. The V gene is TRBV2, the J gene TRBJ2-1; D is possibly TRBD1 (5 bases). This CDR3 region has 14 residues. The V end was cut by 8 bases, the J end by 1 base, with 12 bases between. The germline gives CDR1 SNHLY, CDR2 FYNNEI. Combining the CDR3 with reference TRBV2 and TRBJ2-1 gives the whole variable domain EPEVTQTPSHQVTQMGQEVILRCVPISNHLYFYWYRQILGQKVEFLVSFYNNEISEKSEIFDDQFSVERPDGSNFTLKIRSTKLEDSAMYFCASQGVISYNEQFFGPGTRLTVL.

V usage is TRBV28 and J usage is TRBJ1-1; D unresolved. The ends were cut back, 2 bases at V and 3 bases at J, with 7 bases in the middle. Per the germline V gene, CDR1 is MDHEN and CDR2 is SYDVKM. The CDR3 runs 13 residues. This chain's CDR3 is CASSLGRYTEAFF. The CDR3 DNA sequence: TGTGCCAGCAGTTTAGGCCGCTACACTGAAGCTTTCTTT.